The clone carrying this TCR beta chain was picked up a small number of times. Its antigen is not known. Amplification used 60 Vbeta primers and 13 Jbeta primers. Only in-frame clones appear in the TCRdb table, and some are missing; sequencing was by immunoSEQ multiplex PCR. The sample lists roughly 190,000 clones; approximately 9.5% were seen once. The sample comes from a study of cytomegalovirus exposure and HLA in healthy donors. Broader study findings: TCR beta V- and J-gene trimming, according to a later analysis, was linked to a missense DCLRE1C variant. Presence/absence analyses assumed roughly uniform sequencing depth across donors. Earlier analysis yielded a pattern in which most TCR beta V segments were productive about 90% or about 30% of the time.

The sequencing sample was made of PBMCs. The receptor was isolated from a woman in her twenties or thirties in good health and CMV-seropositive.

The CDR3 reads CASSQEGISYGYTF. CDR3 nucleotide sequence: TGCGCCAGCAGCCAAGAGGGCATCTCCTATGGCTACACCTTC. The chain is built from TRBV4-1 and TRBJ1-2; no clear D gene. Per germline, CDR1 MGHRA and CDR2 YSYEKL. V lost 0 bases to trimming and J lost 4 bases, with 9 bases between them. The CDR3 is made up of 14 amino acids.